A selection of T cell receptor beta chains follows, all from one sample in a study of PD-1 blockade in classical Hodgkin lymphoma. The repertoire was sequenced with immunoSEQ multiplex PCR; TCRdb's copy has only in-frame clones and lacks some. Of about 110,000 clones listed, approximately 89% were seen once; the top ten hold around a fifth. Sample: peripheral blood mononuclear cells (PBMCs), taken before the fourth cycle of nivolumab. These receptors were collected from a human donor with classical Hodgkin lymphoma. Each CDR3 is given with its conserved first and last residue. D genes are given only for firm matches. Rows give clone size only sometimes, using once, few, many, or a class for an expanded clone.

J: TRBJ2-3; V: TRBV18; D: TRBD1; size: NA; DNA: TGTGCCAGCTCCCCCGGGACAGGGATGGCGGCTAAAAGCCGCGATACGCAGTATTTT; CDR3: CASSPGTGMAAKSRDTQYF
J: TRBJ1-2; V: TRBV23-1; D: NA; size: once; DNA: TGCGCCAGCACCCCGACAGTGCGGGTGGGCGGCTACACCTTC; CDR3: CASTPTVRVGGYTF
J: TRBJ1-5; V: TRBV30; D: NA; size: NA; DNA: TGTGCCTGGAGTGTACTTCCAGATCAGCCCCAGCATTTT; CDR3: CAWSVLPDQPQHF
J: TRBJ1-1; V: TRBV27; D: TRBD1; size: NA; DNA: TGTGCCAGCAGTTTATCCAGGACAGGGCCTGGGGGTAACACTGAAGCTTTCTTT; CDR3: CASSLSRTGPGGNTEAFF
J: TRBJ2-2; V: TRBV9; D: TRBD2; size: NA; DNA: TGTGCCAGCAGCGTACTAGCGGGGAACACCGGGGAGCTGTTTTTT; CDR3: CASSVLAGNTGELFF
J: TRBJ2-7; V: TRBV28; D: TRBD1; size: NA; DNA: TGTGCCAGCATTACCTCGGGACAGGGGAAATACGAGCAGTACTTC; CDR3: CASITSGQGKYEQYF
J: TRBJ2-3; V: TRBV7-9; D: NA; size: NA; DNA: TGTGCCAGCAGCTTAGGTCACAGCACAGATACGCAGTATTTT; CDR3: CASSLGHSTDTQYF
J: TRBJ1-5; V: TRBV28; D: TRBD1; size: NA; DNA: TGTGCCAGCAGTGCTCCGGGACAGGGGTTTCAGCCCCAGCATTTT; CDR3: CASSAPGQGFQPQHF
J: TRBJ2-1; V: TRBV4-3; D: TRBD2; size: NA; DNA: TGCGCCAGCAGCCAGACCGGGACTAGCGGGTTTTCCTACAATGAGCAGTTCTTC; CDR3: CASSQTGTSGFSYNEQFF
J: TRBJ2-3; V: TRBV30; D: NA; size: NA; DNA: TGTGCCTGGACCCCCGGACAGCGCACAGATACGCAGTATTTT; CDR3: CAWTPGQRTDTQYF
J: TRBJ2-7; V: TRBV5-1; D: TRBD2; size: NA; DNA: TGCGCCAGCAGCTTCGAAGATGCGGGAGGGCCCGAGCAGTACTTC; CDR3: CASSFEDAGGPEQYF
J: TRBJ2-7; V: TRBV28; D: TRBD2; size: NA; DNA: TGTGCCAGCAGTTTATTGGAGACTAGCTACTACGAGCAGTACTTC; CDR3: CASSLLETSYYEQYF
J: TRBJ2-2; V: TRBV2; D: NA; size: NA; DNA: TGTGCCAGCAGAAAAGGACAAATCACCACCGGGGAGCTGTTTTTT; CDR3: CASRKGQITTGELFF
J: TRBJ2-1; V: TRBV25-1; D: TRBD2; size: NA; DNA: TGTGCCAGCAGTGCTAGCGGGGATTACAATGAGCAGTTCTTC; CDR3: CASSASGDYNEQFF
J: TRBJ2-1; V: TRBV11-2; D: TRBD2; size: NA; DNA: TGTGCCAGCAGCTTATTTACTAGCGGGAGGACCGAACGAGGGGGTGAGCAGTTCTTC; CDR3: CASSLFTSGRTERGGEQFF
J: TRBJ2-6; V: TRBV27; D: NA; size: NA; DNA: TGTGCCAGCAGTTTAGACAACTCTGGGGCCAACGTCCTGACTTTC; CDR3: CASSLDNSGANVLTF
J: TRBJ2-7; V: TRBV6-5; D: NA; size: NA; DNA: TGTGCCAGCAGTTACTCCCGGGGGTACGAGCAGTACTTC; CDR3: CASSYSRGYEQYF
J: TRBJ2-1; V: TRBV10-2; D: TRBD2; size: NA; DNA: TGCGCCAGCAGTGAGTTAGGACTAGCATACAATGAGCAGTTCTTC; CDR3: CASSELGLAYNEQFF
J: TRBJ1-1; V: TRBV10-3; D: NA; size: NA; DNA: TGTGCCATCAGTGAGTCGAATGGGGCCACTGAAGCTTTCTTT; CDR3: CAISESNGATEAFF
J: TRBJ2-5; V: TRBV7-7; D: TRBD1; size: NA; DNA: TGTGCTAGCAGCTTGGACAGGGGAGACGGCGACTTC; CDR3: CASSLDRGDGDF
J: TRBJ1-5; V: TRBV18; D: NA; size: NA; DNA: TGTGCCAGCTCAAAGGTTTCGGGGCAGCCCCAGCATTTT; CDR3: CASSKVSGQPQHF
J: TRBJ1-2; V: TRBV27; D: TRBD1; size: NA; DNA: TGTGCCAGCACCCCAGGGGGCCCCTCCTATGGCTACACCTTC; CDR3: CASTPGGPSYGYTF
J: TRBJ2-3; V: TRBV5-1; D: TRBD2; size: once; DNA: TGCGCCAGCAGCAGTAGCGGGAGAGGGACAGATACGCAGTATTTT; CDR3: CASSSSGRGTDTQYF
J: TRBJ1-4; V: TRBV2; D: NA; size: NA; DNA: NA; CDR3: CASTRQGGMKNCFF
J: TRBJ1-5; V: TRBV6-1; D: TRBD1; size: NA; DNA: TGTGCCAGCAGTGAGAGACAGGGAAGGAATCAGCCCCAGCATTTT; CDR3: CASSERQGRNQPQHF
J: TRBJ2-2; V: TRBV7-2; D: NA; size: NA; DNA: TGTGCCAGCAGCTTTGGGGTGGGGGAGCTGTTTTTT; CDR3: CASSFGVGELFF
J: TRBJ2-1; V: TRBV6-6; D: NA; size: NA; DNA: TGTGCCAGCGCCCCCGTCTACAATGAGCAGTTCTTC; CDR3: CASAPVYNEQFF
J: TRBJ1-5; V: TRBV2; D: NA; size: NA; DNA: TGTGCCAGCAGTCGAGCAGGGAATAGCAATCAGCCCCAGCATTTT; CDR3: CASSRAGNSNQPQHF
J: TRBJ1-1; V: TRBV5-4; D: NA; size: NA; DNA: TGTGCTCTCGGACACTCGAACACTGAAGCTTTCTTT; CDR3: CALGHSNTEAFF
J: TRBJ2-3; V: TRBV10-3; D: TRBD2; size: few; DNA: TGTGCCAGCGGGGGGGGTGCCCCTATAAGCACAGATACGCAGTATTTT; CDR3: CASGGGAPISTDTQYF
J: TRBJ2-2; V: TRBV10-3; D: TRBD2; size: NA; DNA: TGTGCCATCAGTGAGTTAGACTCGGGAGGCGGGGAGCTGTTTTTT; CDR3: CAISELDSGGGELFF
J: TRBJ2-1; V: TRBV7-9; D: NA; size: NA; DNA: TGTGCCAGCAGCTTAGTGTGGGGGGATGAGCAGTTCTTC; CDR3: CASSLVWGDEQFF
J: TRBJ1-1; V: TRBV7-6; D: NA; size: NA; DNA: TGTGCCAGCAGCTTAGGCGCACCAGGGAGCACTGAAGCTTTCTTT; CDR3: CASSLGAPGSTEAFF
J: TRBJ2-2; V: TRBV4-1; D: NA; size: NA; DNA: TGCGCCAGCAGCCGGACAGCGAACACCGGGGAGCTGTTTTTT; CDR3: CASSRTANTGELFF
J: TRBJ1-4; V: TRBV9; D: NA; size: once; DNA: TGTGCCAGCAGCGTAGGCCAGGGCCTTGTTAATGAAAAACTGTTTTTT; CDR3: CASSVGQGLVNEKLFF
J: TRBJ1-5; V: TRBV21-1; D: NA; size: NA; DNA: TGTGCCAGCAGCTCCCGAAGTTCAGGGCCCCAGCATTTT; CDR3: CASSSRSSGPQHF
J: TRBJ2-1; V: TRBV29-1; D: TRBD1; size: NA; DNA: TGCAGCGTCATAGGACAGGGAGGAAACAATGAGCAGTTCTTC; CDR3: CSVIGQGGNNEQFF
J: TRBJ2-5; V: TRBV4-2; D: TRBD2; size: NA; DNA: TGTGCCAGCAGCCAGGGACTAGCGGGAACGGAGACCCAGTACTTC; CDR3: CASSQGLAGTETQYF
J: TRBJ2-1; V: TRBV5-1; D: NA; size: NA; DNA: TGCGCCAGCAGCTTGGTTTGGCGGGACCCCTCCTACAATGAGCAGTTCTTC; CDR3: CASSLVWRDPSYNEQFF
J: TRBJ1-5; V: TRBV28; D: TRBD1; size: NA; DNA: TGTGCCAGCGCTAGGACAGGGTGGAATCAGCCCCAGCATTTT; CDR3: CASARTGWNQPQHF
J: TRBJ2-1; V: TRBV5-6; D: NA; size: NA; DNA: TGTGCCAGCATCGTAACCCGGATGGACAATGAGCAGTTCTTC; CDR3: CASIVTRMDNEQFF
J: TRBJ2-5; V: TRBV7-9; D: NA; size: NA; DNA: TGTGCCAGCAGCTTAGGACGGGTCGTTCAAGAGACCCAGTACTTC; CDR3: CASSLGRVVQETQYF
J: TRBJ2-7; V: TRBV2; D: TRBD2; size: NA; DNA: TGTGCCAGCAGCGGGGAGGGGCGGCGGTTCGAGCAGTACTTC; CDR3: CASSGEGRRFEQYF
J: TRBJ1-4; V: TRBV19; D: NA; size: NA; DNA: TGTGCCAGTAGTATGGATGTATGGGGTCGTTCTAATGAAAAACTGTTTTTT; CDR3: CASSMDVWGRSNEKLFF
J: TRBJ1-3; V: TRBV6-1; D: NA; size: NA; DNA: TGTGCCAGCAGTGCTAACCATCCTGGAAACACCATATATTTT; CDR3: CASSANHPGNTIYF
J: TRBJ1-3; V: TRBV18; D: TRBD1; size: NA; DNA: TGTGCCAGCTCACCCCAGCAGGGGGGCTCCTCTGGAAACACCATATATTTT; CDR3: CASSPQQGGSSGNTIYF
J: TRBJ2-7; V: TRBV27; D: TRBD2; size: NA; DNA: TGTGCCAGCAGTTCTCTCGTAGCGGGTCCCTACGAGCAGTACTTC; CDR3: CASSSLVAGPYEQYF
J: TRBJ2-7; V: TRBV28; D: TRBD1; size: NA; DNA: TGTGCCAGCAGTCGACAGGGGGCTGCCGAGCAGTACTTC; CDR3: CASSRQGAAEQYF
J: TRBJ2-3; V: TRBV13; D: NA; size: NA; DNA: TGTGCCAGCAGCTTCGGATTCGCAGATACGCAGTATTTT; CDR3: CASSFGFADTQYF
J: TRBJ1-1; V: TRBV10-3; D: NA; size: NA; DNA: TGTGCCATCAGTGATCGGACGAACACTGAAGCTTTCTTT; CDR3: CAISDRTNTEAFF
J: TRBJ2-7; V: TRBV4-1; D: TRBD2; size: NA; DNA: TGCGCCAGCAGCCAAGGTGGCCTAGCGGGAGACGAGCAGTACTTC; CDR3: CASSQGGLAGDEQYF
J: TRBJ2-7; V: TRBV28; D: TRBD2; size: NA; DNA: TGTGCCAGCATGGGGGGGTACGAGCAGTACTTC; CDR3: CASMGGYEQYF
J: TRBJ2-7; V: TRBV6-5; D: TRBD1; size: NA; DNA: TGTGCCAGCAGTTACTCGGCGGACAGGGGCTCGGGGCAGTACTTC; CDR3: CASSYSADRGSGQYF
J: TRBJ1-5; V: TRBV6-5; D: NA; size: NA; DNA: TGTGCCAGTGGACACAATAGCAATCAGCCCCAGCATTTT; CDR3: CASGHNSNQPQHF